The 18 T cell receptor beta chains given below trace back to one sample, sequenced in a study of human T cells and chemical hapten exposure. This sample's time point: patch test 1, 2 weeks after DPC sensitization. The treatment was: therapeutic diphenylcyclopropenone sensitization with weekly scalp DPC. TCRdb fed the RACE reads into MiXCR, producing one record per CDR3 protein. The data show roughly 120,000 distinct CDR3 sequences, with around 10% seen just once and roughly 1.5% held by the top ten. The source was whole blood, collected in connection with sensitization to the hapten diphenylcyclopropenone (DPC). These receptors came from a woman aged 45 to 65 with alopecia areata. Some clones in this sample may be carry-over from other donors' samples.

This clonotype appeared many times. V is TRBV29-1 and J is TRBJ1-1, with 8 positions matching TRBD1. Unmatched junction bases numbered 13, after V lost 5 bases and J lost 5 bases. Germline CDR1 is SQVTM and CDR2 is ANQGSEA. The CDR3 loop spans 15 amino acids. Here the CDR3 reads CSVLTGVWGFTEAFF. The DNA for the CDR3 is TGCAGCGTTCTGACAGGGGTTTGGGGTTTTACTGAAGCTTTCTTT.

This clonotype was detected ten times or more. The chain uses TRBV6-4 and TRBJ1-1; D uncertain. There are 11 residues in the CDR3. Trimming pared 11 bases from V and 6 bases from J, leaving 13 bases between. CDR1 and CDR2 from the germline V gene are MRHNA and SNTAGT. This CDR3 reads CAGEWTAEAFF. The CDR3 coding sequence is TGTGCCGGAGAATGGACGGCTGAAGCTTTCTTT.

At least ten counts were recorded for this clonotype. The gene calls are TRBV20-1 and TRBJ1-1, with D perhaps matching TRBD1 (5 bases). Trimming took off 0 bases at V and 2 bases at J, with 10 bases between the two ends. This CDR3 is built from 14 residues. CDR1 is DFQATT and CDR2 is SNEGSKA in the germline V gene (reference sequence). The chain's CDR3 is CSARDRGGNTEAFF. CDR3 coding DNA: TGCAGTGCTAGAGATAGGGGAGGAAACACTGAAGCTTTCTTT.

The chain carries TRBV3-1 and TRBJ2-1; perhaps D is TRBD1 or TRBD2 (5 bases each). The CDR3 is 15 residues long. Germline V gives CDR1 LGHDT, CDR2 YNNKEL (reference sequence). Trimming took off 1 base at V and 5 bases at J, with 12 bases between the two ends. The chain's CDR3 is CASSQAPGTHNEQFF. The DNA of the CDR3 is TGTGCCAGCAGCCAAGCCCCCGGGACCCACAATGAGCAGTTCTTC.

The rearrangement uses TRBV27 and TRBJ1-1, with TRBD1 matching 7 bases. Trimming removed 0 bases from V and 8 bases from J; junction bases left unmatched: 9. The CDR3 covers 15 residues. CDR1 MNHEY and CDR2 SMNVEV come from the germline V gene (reference sequence). DNA of the CDR3: TGTGCCAGCAGTTTATCCCGCAGGGGGATCGGGGAAGCTTTCTTT. Residues: CASSLSRRGIGEAFF.

This clonotype was counted between two and nine times. This chain's CDR3 is CASSRGDSGLRGEKLFF. In DNA, the CDR3 is TGTGCCAGCAGCCGGGGTGATTCGGGACTTCGCGGTGAAAAACTGTTTTTT. The chain has TRBV14 and TRBJ1-4; weak D call: TRBD1 (5 bases). The V and J ends lost 4 bases and 7 bases respectively, with 22 bases between them. The CDR3 has 17 amino acids. Germline assignment: CDR1 SGHDN and CDR2 FVKESK.

The rearrangement joins TRBV12-3 or TRBV12-4 to TRBJ1-1; a weak D match, TRBD1 (6 bases). The CDR3 runs to 16 residues. Trimming took 5 bases from V and 4 from J, leaving 20 bases between them. This CDR3 is CASSPREGGWTTEAFF. CDR3 coding DNA: TGTGCCAGCAGTCCAAGGGAGGGGGGCTGGACCACTGAAGCTTTCTTT.

This clonotype has a count of ten or more. This chain joins TRBV3-1 and TRBJ1-6; 8 positions match TRBD1. Germline trimming cut 1 base from V and 9 bases from J; bases unmatched to any gene: 5. Germline loops: CDR1 LGHDT, CDR2 YNNKEL (reference sequence). CDR3 size: 15 residues. The CDR3 nucleotides read TGTGCCAGCAGCCAAGGAACGACAGGGGCTTCACCCCTCCACTTT. Translated: CASSQGTTGASPLHF.

This clonotype has a count of ten or more. The V call is TRBV27, the J call TRBJ2-1, with D tentatively TRBD1 (6 bases). The CDR3 has 14 amino acids. CDR1 and CDR2 (germline): MNHEY, SMNVEV (reference sequence). Trimming removed 1 base at V and 5 bases at J, with 9 bases between. The CDR3 is CASSLYRGNNEQFF. CDR3 sequence (DNA): TGTGCCAGCAGTTTATATAGGGGGAACAATGAGCAGTTCTTC.

This clonotype was observed a few times. The chain carries TRBV5-1 and TRBJ2-5, with D maybe TRBD1 (5 bases). This CDR3 has 13 residues. V lost 3 bases, J lost 4 bases, and 10 bases lay in between. The germline CDR1 and CDR2 sequences are SGHRS and YFSETQ. For the CDR3, the DNA is TGCGCCAGCAGCTATGACAGTTTAGAGACCCAGTACTTC. It specifies CASSYDSLETQYF.

The chain combines TRBV7-2 with TRBJ1-1; D gene unclear. Germline CDR1 SGHTA, CDR2 FQGNSA. V lost 2 bases and J lost 7, with 11 bases in between. CDR3 length equals 13 residues. CDR3: CASSLNRRLEAFF. CDR3 bases: TGTGCCAGCAGCTTAAACCGCCGTCTTGAAGCTTTCTTT.

This clonotype was observed a few times. The genes are TRBV7-8 and TRBJ1-3, with D uncertain. The CDR3 spans 16 residues. CDR1 and CDR2 from the germline V gene are SGHVS and FQNEAQ. V was pared by 2 bases and J by 3 bases, with 14 bases between. The CDR3 protein is CASSLRSQGHGNTIYF. The DNA for the CDR3 is TGTGCCAGCAGCTTAAGGTCCCAAGGCCATGGAAACACCATATATTTT.

This clonotype was observed a handful of times. CDR3 sequence reads: CASRYAGVGLVPQHF. CDR3 sequence (DNA): TGTGCCAGTCGATATGCCGGGGTAGGTTTGGTCCCCCAGCATTTT. The chain has TRBV6-2 or TRBV6-3 and TRBJ1-5; D is uncertain. Trimming shortened V by 9 bases and J by 10 bases, and 25 bases separated the two germline ends. Germline-derived CDR1 and CDR2 are MNHEY and SVGEGT. The CDR3 has 15 amino acids.

This rearrangement joins TRBV28 to TRBJ1-1, with TRBD1 matching 7 bases. Looked up from germline, CDR1 is MDHEN and CDR2 is SYDVKM. The V and J ends lost 3 bases and 8 bases, in that order; junction bases with no gene match: 3. The CDR3 is 12 residues long. CDR3 sequence reads: CASSFSDREAFF. DNA for the CDR3: TGTGCCAGCAGTTTCTCGGACAGGGAAGCTTTCTTT. Based on the CDR3 plus reference TRBV28 and TRBJ1-1, the full variable domain is DVKVTQSSRYLVKRTGEKVFLECVQDMDHENMFWYRQDPGLGLRLIYFSYDVKMKEKGDIPEGYSVSREKKERFSLILESASTNQTSMYLCASSFSDREAFFGQGTRLTVV.

The V gene is TRBV20-1, the J gene TRBJ2-1; D possibly corresponds to TRBD2 (6 bases). The V gene lost 1 base and the J gene lost 14 bases, with 15 bases spanning the gap. The CDR3 is 12 residues long. Per germline, CDR1 DFQATT and CDR2 SNEGSKA (reference sequence). CDR3 nucleotide sequence: TGCAGTGCTAGAGCTCCCTCCGGGAGAAAGTTCTTC. It codes for CSARAPSGRKFF.

This clonotype was recorded at least ten times. The chain couples TRBV11-1 to TRBJ1-1, with D perhaps matching TRBD1 (6 bases). V lost 3 bases and J lost 3, with 8 bases in between. Per germline, CDR1 SGHAT and CDR2 FQDESV (reference sequence). The CDR3 has 13 residues. The CDR3: CASSLQGYTEAFF. CDR3 in DNA: TGTGCCAGCAGCTTGCAGGGGTACACTGAAGCTTTCTTT.

This clonotype appeared many times. The chain has TRBV29-1 and TRBJ1-1; 8 positions match TRBD1. Germline assignment: CDR1 SQVTM and CDR2 ANQGSEA. V gave up 7 bases and J gave up 7 bases; unmatched junction bases: 14. There are 14 residues in the CDR3. CDR3 bases: TGCAGCGGTGCCGGTGGCAGGGGGCGCGATGAAGCTTTCTTT. This gives the protein CSGAGGRGRDEAFF.

This clonotype was seen at least ten times. The chain combines TRBV5-5 with TRBJ2-2, with 13 nucleotides matching TRBD2. Trimming removed 0 bases from V and 2 bases from J; junction bases left unmatched: 4. Germline loops: CDR1 SGHKS, CDR2 YYEKEE (reference sequence). This CDR3 spans 18 amino acids. The CDR3 region is CASSLGLAGGPNTGELFF. The CDR3 bases are TGTGCCAGCAGCTTGGGACTAGCGGGAGGCCCAAACACCGGGGAGCTGTTTTTT.